The rows below give T cell receptor beta chains drawn from one sample of a study of blood T cell repertoires in COVID-19. Clones were read by immunoSEQ multiplex PCR, and TCRdb kept only the in-frame ones, dropping some. The table includes 400,000 to 450,000 clones, about 90% detected once. The sequencing sample was made of PBMCs or T cells enriched from blood (not recorded which). The receptors here all came from a man aged 18-30 years who had recovered from COVID-19. Both conserved end residues are part of each CDR3. A D gene is named only where the DNA matches it firmly. Size is omitted from some rows. Given values are once, few, many or a class for expanded clones.

TRBV19,TRBD1,TRBJ1-6,-,TGTGCCAGTAGTCCCCTGGACAGGGATAATTCACCCCTCCACTTT,CASSPLDRDNSPLHF
TRBV18,-,TRBJ1-1,-,TGTGCCAGCTCACCGGGGACTTCCCTCAGTAACGCAGAAGCTTTCTTT,CASSPGTSLSNAEAFF
TRBV11-2,-,TRBJ2-4,-,TGTGCCAGCAGCCGAGTCAGGGAAAACATTCAGTACTTC,CASSRVRENIQYF
TRBV12-5,-,TRBJ1-1,once,TGTGCTAGCGGATTCGGGGGGAACACTGAAGCTTTCTTT,CASGFGGNTEAFF
TRBV5-1,TRBD1,TRBJ1-6,-,TGCGCCAGCAGCCTACGACAGGGGGGTAATTCACCCCTCCACTTT,CASSLRQGGNSPLHF
TRBV5-8,-,TRBJ2-7,-,TGTGCCAGCAGCGAACGGCTCCGGGGTTCTGCTCTTTACGAGCAGTACTTC,CASSERLRGSALYEQYF
TRBV2,-,TRBJ1-2,-,TGTGCCAGCAGTGAAGCTAAAGGACAGAACTATGGCTACACCTTC,CASSEAKGQNYGYTF
TRBV5-1,-,TRBJ1-4,-,TGCGCCAGCAGCTGGGGCGGAGCAACTAATGAAAAACTGTTTTTT,CASSWGGATNEKLFF
TRBV15,-,TRBJ1-2,once,TGTGCCACCAGCAGAGATCCTGACCCTCTGAGGGGGGGCTACACCTTC,CATSRDPDPLRGGYTF
TRBV19,-,TRBJ1-1,-,TGTGCCAGTAGTCGTTACAGGAACACTGAAGCTTTCTTT,CASSRYRNTEAFF
TRBV6-5,TRBD1,TRBJ1-4,once,TGTGCCACCCAGCCTACAGGGGGCGACAGAAAACTGTTTTTT,CATQPTGGDRKLFF
TRBV30,-,TRBJ1-3,-,TGTGCCTGGAACCTCTGGGGGCGGGGGCCCAGCTCTGGAAACACCATATATTTT,CAWNLWGRGPSSGNTIYF
TRBV4-1,TRBD1,TRBJ2-2,-,TGCGCCAGCAGCCAAGAAGGGACAGGGGGTACCGGGGAGCTGTTTTTT,CASSQEGTGGTGELFF
TRBV4-1,TRBD1,TRBJ1-3,-,TGCGCCAGCAGGTCGACAGGGTTGTCGGGAAACACCATATATTTT,CASRSTGLSGNTIYF
TRBV14,-,TRBJ1-4,-,TGTGCCAGCAGCCCCGCGATGAATGAAAAACTGTTTTTT,CASSPAMNEKLFF
TRBV24-1,TRBD1,TRBJ1-5,-,TGTGCCACCAGTGAGACGCCCCTGACAGGGGGGGAAGAGCCCCAGCATTTT,CATSETPLTGGEEPQHF
TRBV30,-,TRBJ2-4,-,TGTGCCTGGAGGAACTCCCGGACTGGTAGAAACATTCAGTACTTC,CAWRNSRTGRNIQYF
TRBV29-1,TRBD1,TRBJ1-1,-,TGCAGCGTTCAAGCCGGGACAGGGGTATCTGAAGCTTTCTTT,CSVQAGTGVSEAFF
TRBV2,-,TRBJ1-2,-,TGTGCCAGCCAGGGGCTAACTAACTATGGCTACACCTTC,CASQGLTNYGYTF
TRBV7-8,TRBD2,TRBJ2-7,-,TGTGCCAGCAGCTTAGTTCGAGTGCTAGCGGGAGGTCGGGGCCGCTCCTACGAGCAGTACTTC,CASSLVRVLAGGRGRSYEQYF
TRBV19,TRBD2,TRBJ2-1,-,TGTGCCAGTAGTATAGGGACTAGCAATGAGCAGTTCTTC,CASSIGTSNEQFF
TRBV2,TRBD2,TRBJ2-7,-,TGTGCCAGCGCTTTAAAACCGGGGGGGGCGGGGGAGCAGTACTTC,CASALKPGGAGEQYF
TRBV19,TRBD1,TRBJ1-3,once,TGTGCCAGTAGAGCCACAGGGGCTGGAAACACCATATATTTT,CASRATGAGNTIYF
TRBV5-1,TRBD1,TRBJ1-6,-,TGCGCCAGCAGCTTGGCCCTATCGCGACAGGGATCGGCCCTCCACTTT,CASSLALSRQGSALHF
TRBV5-1,-,TRBJ1-1,few,TGCGCCAGCAGCTTGGTCGGGGGGCGGTTATTCCCTGAAGCTTTCTTT,CASSLVGGRLFPEAFF
TRBV19,-,TRBJ1-1,few,TGTGCCAGTAGTATAGTCGGGAGGGGGACTGAAGCTTTCTTT,CASSIVGRGTEAFF
TRBV7-9,TRBD1,TRBJ2-1,-,TGTGCCAGCAGCCCCGTTCAACGGACAGGGGGAGAGGGCAATGAGCAGTTCTTC,CASSPVQRTGGEGNEQFF
TRBV7-6,TRBD1,TRBJ1-4,-,TGTGCCAGCAGCTTACGGACAGGGCTTAATGAAAAACTGTTTTTT,CASSLRTGLNEKLFF
TRBV28,-,TRBJ2-1,-,TGTGCCAGCAGTTTAATCGGGGAACCCTTTGAGCAGTTCTTC,CASSLIGEPFEQFF
TRBV5-1,-,TRBJ2-1,-,TGCGCCAGCAGCCTGGGGGCTAATGAGCAGTTCTTC,CASSLGANEQFF
TRBV5-6,-,TRBJ1-6,-,TGTGCCAGCAGCTTAGCTGGGGGCAGTGGTTCACCCCTCCACTTT,CASSLAGGSGSPLHF
TRBV10-3,-,TRBJ1-2,-,TGTGCCATCAGGGAGGGGAATGAGGGCGGCTACACCTTC,CAIREGNEGGYTF
TRBV3-1/TRBV3-2,TRBD2,TRBJ2-3,-,TGTGCCAGCAGCCAAGAGGCTAGCGGGAGGACAGATACGCAGTATTTT,CASSQEASGRTDTQYF
TRBV3-1/TRBV3-2,-,TRBJ1-1,-,TGTGCCAGCAGCCAGGGCCAGGGAAACACTGAAGCTTTCTTT,CASSQGQGNTEAFF
TRBV12-3/TRBV12-4,-,TRBJ1-2,few,TGTGCCAGCAGTCCCTTCGGACAGTCTGGCTACACCTTC,CASSPFGQSGYTF
TRBV5-4,-,TRBJ1-5,-,TGTGCCAGCAGCCAGGACGGAGGGTTCCATCAGCCCCAGCATTTT,CASSQDGGFHQPQHF
TRBV4-1,-,TRBJ1-2,-,TGCGCCAGCAGCCCACCGGGTAATTCGAGCTATGGCTACACCTTC,CASSPPGNSSYGYTF
TRBV9,-,TRBJ1-6,-,TGTGCCAGCAGCGTAGAACAGATTGATTCACCCCTCCACTTT,CASSVEQIDSPLHF
TRBV9,-,TRBJ1-3,-,TGTGCCAGCAGCGTAGCGGGGGTGAGCTCTGGAAACACCATATATTTT,CASSVAGVSSGNTIYF
TRBV5-4,-,TRBJ2-2,once,TGTGCCAGCAGTGGGGGCGTGGGGTCCGGGGAGCTGTTTTTT,CASSGGVGSGELFF
TRBV28,TRBD1,TRBJ2-4,-,TGTGCCAGCAGTCCCATGGGACAGGGGAACATTCAGTACTTC,CASSPMGQGNIQYF
TRBV9,-,TRBJ2-3,-,TGTGCCAGCAGCGTAGTTGGGGGGTCAGATACGCAGTATTTT,CASSVVGGSDTQYF
TRBV19,-,TRBJ2-1,-,TGTGCCAGTAGTACGGTACAGGGCTCCTACAATGAGCAGTTCTTC,CASSTVQGSYNEQFF
TRBV7-8,-,TRBJ2-3,-,TGTGCCAGCAGCTTAGAGGTAGCGGGGACAGTGGATACGCAGTATTTT,CASSLEVAGTVDTQYF
TRBV28,-,TRBJ2-1,-,TGTGCCAGCAGTCCAGGGACATTGACAGTCAGCTCCTACAATGAGCAGTTCTTC,CASSPGTLTVSSYNEQFF
TRBV6-5,-,TRBJ1-2,-,TGTGCCAGCAGTTTTGGCAGGGGCCATGGCTACACCTTC,CASSFGRGHGYTF